This is a list of T cell receptor beta chains from one sample in a study of response to subunit inactivated influenza vaccine. One entry per CDR3 protein, called by TCRdb with MiXCR from the RT-PCR reads. This sample has about 800,000 distinct CDR3 sequences; over 20% occur once, and the top ten carry roughly 10%. The starting material was PBMCs from blood, obtained more than 4 days after vaccination. These receptors came from a man between 50 and 59 years old who received an inactivated influenza vaccine. Each CDR3 is given with its conserved first and last residue. The order of the fields is CDR3 length, D gene, J gene, V gene, clone size, CDR3 protein, CDR3 DNA. The D gene is left open where the match is weak. Rows give clone size only sometimes, using once, few, many, or a class for an expanded clone.

17,.,TRBJ2-2,TRBV28,.,CASSLGRRTWDTGELFF,TGTGCCAGCAGTTTAGGTCGTCGCACTTGGGACACCGGGGAGCTGTTTTTT
14,.,TRBJ2-5,TRBV5-1,few,CASSFGRKQETQYF,TGCGCCAGCAGCTTCGGGCGGAAACAAGAGACCCAGTACTTC
13,.,TRBJ1-6,TRBV12-3/TRBV12-4,.,CASKVRGYSPLHF,TGTGCCAGCAAGGTTAGGGGGTACTCACCCCTCCACTTT
16,.,TRBJ2-3,TRBV28,.,CASSSLFGQSTDTQYF,TGTGCCAGCAGTTCCCTATTCGGACAAAGCACAGATACGCAGTATTTT
14,TRBD1,TRBJ2-3,TRBV15,.,CATSRAGQVDTQYF,TGTGCCACCAGCAGGGCGGGACAGGTGGATACGCAGTATTTT
14,TRBD1,TRBJ1-5,TRBV6-1,.,CASKQGAGNQPQHF,TGTGCCAGCAAGCAGGGGGCAGGCAATCAGCCCCAGCATTTT
13,.,TRBJ1-1,TRBV27,.,CASSPLFGTEAFF,TGTGCCAGCAGTCCTCTCTTTGGCACTGAAGCTTTCTTT
14,TRBD2,TRBJ2-7,TRBV15,few,CATSREGGIGEQYF,TGTGCCACCAGCAGAGAGGGAGGGATAGGCGAGCAGTACTTC
12,.,TRBJ1-5,TRBV20-1,few,CSAIYGNQPQHF,TGCAGTGCTATCTATGGCAATCAGCCCCAGCATTTT
14,.,TRBJ1-6,TRBV4-3,few,CASSQDRGNSPLHF,TGCGCCAGCAGCCAAGATCGGGGGAATTCACCCCTCCACTTT
14,TRBD1,TRBJ2-7,TRBV6-2/TRBV6-3,.,CASKPGQRTGYLYF,TGTGCCAGTAAACCGGGACAGCGAACAGGATATTTGTACTTC
14,TRBD1,TRBJ1-4,TRBV12-3/TRBV12-4,.,CASSLADRGEKLFF,TGTGCCAGCAGTTTAGCCGACAGGGGTGAAAAACTGTTTTTT
15,.,TRBJ2-1,TRBV5-1,few,CASSLGHQIDYEQFF,TGCGCCAGCAGCTTGGGACACCAAATTGACTATGAGCAGTTCTTC
15,TRBD2,TRBJ2-1,TRBV4-3,many,CASSQRTSGYNEQFF,TGCGCCAGCAGCCAACGGACTAGCGGCTACAATGAGCAGTTCTTC
14,.,TRBJ2-3,TRBV20-1,once,CSASVRGSVDTQYF,TGCAGTGCTAGCGTCAGAGGGTCCGTAGATACGCAGTATTTT
13,.,TRBJ2-5,TRBV20-1,few,CSASGSHTQTQYF,TGCAGTGCTAGCGGGAGCCACACGCAGACCCAGTACTTC
12,.,TRBJ1-1,TRBV30,.,CAWGGDYTEAFF,TGTGCCTGGGGGGGGGATTACACTGAAGCTTTCTTT
14,.,TRBJ1-1,TRBV6-2/TRBV6-3,few,CASSYFRVSTEAFF,TGTGCCAGCAGTTATTTTCGGGTTAGCACTGAAGCTTTCTTT
15,TRBD2,TRBJ2-7,TRBV2,.,CASSVTSGRSYEQYF,TGTGCCAGCAGTGTTACTAGCGGGAGGTCCTACGAGCAGTACTTC
13,.,TRBJ2-1,TRBV12-3/TRBV12-4,few,CASRSGMGNEQFF,TGTGCCAGCAGATCAGGGATGGGGAATGAGCAGTTCTTC
16,.,TRBJ2-7,TRBV4-2,.,CASSQDPSGHLQEQYF,TGTGCCAGCAGCCAAGATCCGAGCGGGCACCTTCAGGAGCAGTACTTC
15,.,TRBJ2-2,TRBV3-1,.,CASSPDAIRTGELFF,TGTGCCAGCAGCCCGGATGCCATAAGGACCGGGGAGCTGTTTTTT
15,.,TRBJ2-2,TRBV7-2,few,CASSSITGITGELFF,TGTGCCAGCAGCTCCATTACTGGGATCACCGGGGAGCTGTTTTTT
14,.,TRBJ2-5,TRBV29-1,many,CSVEGRGREETQYF,TGCAGCGTTGAAGGGCGGGGCAGGGAGGAGACCCAGTACTTC
15,TRBD2,TRBJ2-1,TRBV5-6,few,CASSFRLAGGHEQFF,TGTGCCAGCAGCTTCAGACTAGCGGGAGGTCATGAGCAGTTCTTC
12,.,TRBJ2-7,TRBV10-3,few,CAIMGLRGEQYF,TGTGCCATCATGGGCCTTAGAGGCGAGCAGTACTTC
14,TRBD1,TRBJ2-1,TRBV20-1,few,CSARGRLGQGEQFF,TGCAGTGCTAGAGGCCGCCTCGGACAGGGAGAGCAGTTCTTC
15,.,TRBJ1-3,TRBV11-2,few,CASSSLWDSGNTIYF,TGTGCCAGCAGCTCTTTATGGGACTCTGGAAACACCATATATTTT
18,TRBD2,TRBJ2-1,TRBV5-4,.,CASSSGTSGSLGANEQFF,TGTGCCAGCAGCTCCGGGACTAGCGGGAGTCTGGGGGCCAATGAGCAGTTCTTC
13,TRBD1,TRBJ2-5,TRBV6-2/TRBV6-3,.,CASSGQALGTQYF,TGTGCCAGCAGCGGACAGGCCCTAGGGACCCAGTACTTC
16,TRBD1,TRBJ1-5,TRBV20-1,few,CSARLVGQGGYQPQHF,TGCAGTGCTAGGTTAGTAGGACAGGGAGGTTATCAGCCCCAGCATTTT
13,.,TRBJ2-7,TRBV12-3/TRBV12-4,few,CASRKTGTNEQYF,TGTGCCAGCAGAAAAACAGGGACGAACGAGCAGTACTTC
18,.,TRBJ2-5,TRBV7-6,.,CASSLGLSRRAWGETQYF,TGTGCCAGCAGCTTAGGGTTGTCGAGACGGGCCTGGGGAGAGACCCAGTACTTC
13,TRBD2,TRBJ2-7,TRBV12-3/TRBV12-4,.,CASSVAGDYEQYF,TGTGCCAGCAGCGTAGCGGGGGACTACGAGCAGTACTTC
13,TRBD1,TRBJ2-1,TRBV12-3/TRBV12-4,.,CASSLDRTNEQFF,TGTGCCAGCAGTTTGGACAGGACCAATGAGCAGTTCTTC
16,.,TRBJ2-2,TRBV4-3,.,CASSQAVTSNTGELFF,TGCGCCAGCAGCCAAGCAGTGACATCCAACACCGGGGAGCTGTTTTTT
16,TRBD2,TRBJ2-1,TRBV20-1,once,CSAVTPSGRRDNEQFF,TGCAGTGCCGTGACACCTAGCGGGAGGCGGGACAATGAGCAGTTCTTC
14,.,TRBJ2-5,TRBV7-9,many,CASSLGSHQETQYF,TGTGCCAGCAGCTTAGGTTCTCACCAAGAGACCCAGTACTTC
16,TRBD2,TRBJ2-4,TRBV5-5,.,CASSLHGGVAKNIQYF,TGTGCCAGCAGCTTACATGGGGGGGTAGCCAAAAACATTCAGTACTTC
15,.,TRBJ1-5,TRBV7-9,.,CASSPYWGGQQPQHF,TGTGCCAGCAGCCCGTATTGGGGCGGTCAGCAGCCCCAGCATTTT
13,.,TRBJ2-5,TRBV20-1,once,CSASRGGRGTQYF,TGCAGTGCTAGCAGGGGGGGTAGGGGGACCCAGTACTTC
16,TRBD1,TRBJ2-3,TRBV5-1,few,CASSPGTGKYTDTQYF,TGCGCCAGCAGCCCGGGGACAGGGAAGTACACAGATACGCAGTATTTT
16,.,TRBJ2-2,TRBV7-2,.,CASSFIRWDLTGELFF,TGTGCCAGCAGCTTCATCAGATGGGACCTAACCGGGGAGCTGTTTTTT
16,.,TRBJ1-2,TRBV20-1,.,CSARLKGAPANYGYTF,TGCAGTGCTAGACTCAAAGGGGCGCCTGCTAACTATGGCTACACCTTC
15,.,TRBJ2-3,TRBV2,.,CASTRQRTSTDTQYF,TGTGCCAGCACCAGGCAGCGGACAAGCACAGATACGCAGTATTTT
13,.,TRBJ2-5,TRBV20-1,.,CSASPLRWETQYF,TGCAGTGCGAGCCCGCTGCGGTGGGAGACCCAGTACTTC
14,TRBD2,TRBJ2-1,TRBV20-1,few,CSARRRGSYNEQFF,TGCAGTGCTAGGCGGCGGGGGTCCTACAATGAGCAGTTCTTC
17,.,TRBJ2-7,TRBV15,few,CATSRDLLPAGPYEQYF,TGTGCCACCAGCAGAGATCTCCTGCCGGCGGGCCCCTACGAGCAGTACTTC
13,.,TRBJ1-1,TRBV20-1,few,CSAQTGLGGEAFF,TGCAGTGCACAGACAGGACTGGGAGGGGAAGCTTTCTTT